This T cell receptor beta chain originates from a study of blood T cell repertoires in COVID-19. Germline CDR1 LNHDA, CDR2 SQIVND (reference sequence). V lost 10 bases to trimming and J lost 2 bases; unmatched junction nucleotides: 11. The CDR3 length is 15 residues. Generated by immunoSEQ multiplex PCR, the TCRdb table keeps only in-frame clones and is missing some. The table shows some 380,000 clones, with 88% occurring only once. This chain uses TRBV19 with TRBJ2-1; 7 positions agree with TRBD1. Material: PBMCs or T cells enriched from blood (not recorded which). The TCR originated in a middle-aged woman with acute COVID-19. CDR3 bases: TGTGCCACCGCCCCCGACAGGGTCCCCTACAATGAGCAGTTCTTC. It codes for CATAPDRVPYNEQFF.